This TCR beta chain stems from a study of OX40 agonist ivuxolimab in advanced cancers. Profiling relied on immunoSEQ multiplex PCR, and the TCRdb table lists in-frame clones only, not all of them. Of about 22,000 clones listed, around 77% are singletons. Germline CDR1 SGHVS, CDR2 FNYEAQ. The CDR3 runs 13 residues. The V end was cut by 3 bases, the J end by 8 bases, with 13 bases between. The sequencing used CD4+ or CD8+ T cells sorted from blood, collected in a trial of the OX40 agonist ivuxolimab. This chain joins TRBV7-6 and TRBJ1-2; D ambiguous. The source is an adult with an advanced solid tumor such as melanoma, head and neck, liver or kidney cancer. The CDR3 region is CASSLDPVGGYTF. The CDR3 DNA follows: TGTGCCAGCAGCTTGGATCCGGTGGGGGGCTACACCTTC. Drawing the rest from reference TRBV7-6 and TRBJ1-2, the complete variable domain is GAGVSQSPRYKVTKRGQDVALRCDPISGHVSLYWYRQALGQGPEFLTYFNYEAQQDKSGLPNDRFSAERPEGSISTLTIQRTEQRDSAMYRCASSLDPVGGYTFGSGTRLTVV.